The 12 T cell receptor beta chains listed next were all sequenced from one sample in a study of shared clonotypes between healthy human individuals. The data were produced by immunoSEQ multiplex PCR, yet TCRdb's version contains in-frame clones alone and is incomplete. This sample has some 530,000 clones, with 65% to 85% found just once. Specimen: PBMCs. The receptor set was obtained from a woman between 40 and 50 years old in good health. Some clones in this sample may be carry-over from other donors' samples.

The rearrangement uses TRBV7-2 and TRBJ2-2, with D possibly matching TRBD2 (6 bases). Germline loops: CDR1 SGHTA, CDR2 FQGNSA. Trimming cost V 2 bases and J 9 bases, with 16 bases left between them. This CDR3 region has 15 residues. CDR3 sequence: CASSLSPGLGRELFF. CDR3 in DNA: TGTGCCAGCAGCTTATCGCCGGGACTGGGAAGGGAGCTGTTTTTT.

The rearrangement joins TRBV28 to TRBJ2-7, with 7 bases matching TRBD2. V lost 4 bases and J lost 5; bases outside the gene matches: 8. The CDR3 contains 14 residues. Looked up from germline, CDR1 is MDHEN and CDR2 is SYDVKM. CDR3 loop: CASSSGTSANEQYF. DNA of the CDR3: TGTGCCAGCAGTTCTGGAACTAGCGCCAACGAGCAGTACTTC.

As for this clone: It differs at one base from a far larger clone, so likely a read error. Other nucleotide sequences in the sample specify the same CDR3. The chain recombines TRBV5-1 with TRBJ2-5, with 8 nucleotides matching TRBD1. The length of the CDR3 is 16 residues. Per germline, CDR1 SGHRS and CDR2 YFSETQ. This CDR3 reads CASSYNPGTGEETQYF. DNA for the CDR3: TGCGCCAGCAGCTACAATCCCGGGACAGGAGAAGAGACACAGTACTTC.

A few counts support this clone. A far larger clone differs by one base, so this is likely a read error. The sample has other DNA sequences that encode this CDR3 too. The chain joins TRBV25-1 to TRBJ1-3; no firm D call. CDR1 is MGHDK, CDR2 SYGVNS, per germline. CDR3 size: 12 residues. The CDR3 sequence is CASSPSGNTIYF. In DNA, the CDR3 is TGTGCCAGCAGTCCCTCGGGAAACACAATATATTTT.

The chain carries TRBV7-2 and TRBJ2-5; weak D call: TRBD2 (5 bases). Germline V gene sequence: CDR1 SGHTA, CDR2 FQGNSA. Trimming left V 2 bases short and J 10 bases short, with 14 bases between. This CDR3 has 13 residues. The DNA of the CDR3 is TGTGCCAGCAGCTTACCCCCCCATGGGAGCCAGTACTTC. Translation: CASSLPPHGSQYF. The full variable domain, completed using reference TRBV7-2 and TRBJ2-5, is GAGVSQSPSNKVTEKGKDVELRCDPISGHTALYWYRQSLGQGLEFLIYFQGNSAPDKSGLPSDRFSAERTGGSVSTLTIQRTQQEDSAVYLCASSLPPHGSQYFGPGTRLLVL.

V and J are TRBV7-8 and TRBJ2-7, with a possible D match to TRBD2 (6 bases). Trimming removed 5 bases at V and 3 bases at J, with 32 bases between. The CDR3 spans 20 residues. Germline lookup yields CDR1 SGHVS and CDR2 FQNEAQ. The CDR3 DNA follows: TGTGCCAGCAGCCCGGGTGTTCGGGGCGGTACCGGAAGGAGGGGCTACGAGCAGTACTTC. This encodes CASSPGVRGGTGRRGYEQYF.

This clone was counted only a few times. The rearrangement joins TRBV10-2 to TRBJ2-1, with a weak D call TRBD2 (5 bases). CDR1 is WSHSY, CDR2 SAAADI, per germline. Trimming pared 7 bases from V and 6 bases from J, leaving 13 bases between. The CDR3 runs 13 residues. The CDR3 spells CASTSGRGNEQFF. The DNA for the CDR3 is TGCGCCAGCACGTCGGGGAGAGGCAATGAGCAGTTCTTC.

The rearrangement uses TRBV6-5 and TRBJ2-7; D is uncertain. CDR3 size: 15 residues. V lost 2 bases and J lost 3, with 14 bases in between. Germline V CDR1 and CDR2: MNHEY, SVGAGI. CDR3 nucleotides: TGTGCCAGCAGTTACGACCCCTCGTCTCTCTACGAGCAGTACTTC. Residues: CASSYDPSSLYEQYF.

The CDR3 nucleotides read TGTGCCAGCAGTTTAGGGGCCCTGGGGACCCAGTACTTC. Amino acids: CASSLGALGTQYF. The chain is built from TRBV28 and TRBJ2-5; D might be TRBD1 (5 bases). V was shortened by 2 bases and J by 7 bases, with 11 bases between the two germline ends. The CDR3 runs 13 residues. CDR1 is MDHEN and CDR2 is SYDVKM in the germline V gene.

The CDR3 here is CASSYSGTGLHEQYF. DNA of the CDR3: TGTGCCAGCAGTTACTCCGGGACAGGGTTGCACGAGCAGTACTTC. The chain employs TRBV6-5 and TRBJ2-7; 9 nucleotides align to TRBD1. The V gene end was trimmed by 0 bases and the J gene end by 5 bases; junction bases not matched to a gene: 5. CDR3 length equals 15 residues. From germline, CDR1 is MNHEY and CDR2 SVGAGI.

V usage is TRBV11-3 and J usage is TRBJ2-5, with 11 nucleotides matching TRBD1. This CDR3 has 15 residues. Germline CDR1 reads SGHNT; CDR2 reads YENEEA. After removal of 5 bases from V and 5 bases from J, the junction contained 7 bases not matched to a gene. CDR3 amino acids: CASSIRTGGIETQYF. The CDR3 nucleotides are TGTGCCAGCAGCATAAGGACAGGGGGCATCGAGACCCAGTACTTC.

This chain links TRBV6-5 with TRBJ2-7; the D gene is possibly TRBD1 (6 bases). This CDR3 spans 12 amino acids. V was cut by 6 bases and J by 7 bases, with 13 bases left in between. Germline CDR1 is MNHEY and CDR2 is SVGAGI. The chain's CDR3 is CASSPSDREQYF. In DNA, the CDR3 is TGTGCCAGCAGCCCCTCTGACAGGGAGCAGTACTTC.